This T cell receptor beta chain was recovered during a study of blood T cell repertoires in COVID-19. This CDR3 region has 13 residues. Germline values: CDR1 SGHKS, CDR2 YYEKEE (reference sequence). Trimming cost V 7 bases and J 6 bases; bases outside gene matches: 10. Residents of 24 US areas, aged about 18 to 89 years, made up the participants. Original data processing: Reference gene primer amplification yielded estimated nucleated cell counts. Sequenced by immunoSEQ multiplex PCR; TCRdb stores in-frame clones only, minus some. Clonal size and the V and J genes are those of that table, whereas D and trimming came from the DNA. This sample has roughly 250,000 clones, with 70% to 90% found just once.

Sequencing was performed on PBMCs or T cells enriched from blood (not recorded which). The TCR sequence derives from a woman aged 25-40 years who had recovered from COVID-19. The V call is TRBV5-5, the J call TRBJ2-7, with 7 bases matching TRBD2. The CDR3 DNA sequence: TGTGCCAGCGGCTGGGCGGGAGCTAGCGAGCAGTACTTC. Encoded protein: CASGWAGASEQYF. The whole variable domain, remainder taken from reference TRBV5-5 and TRBJ2-7, is DAGVTQSPTHLIKTRGQQVTLRCSPISGHKSVSWYQQVLGQGPQFIFQYYEKEERGRGNFPDRFSARQFPNYSSELNVNALLLGDSALYLCASGWAGASEQYFGPGTRLTVT.